The 29 T cell receptor beta chains below were found in one sample sequenced in a study of Ad26.COV2.S vaccination and SARS-CoV-2 variants. The treatment is: approximately 18 received Ad26.COV2.S at low or high dose, single or two shots; several received placebo; per-sample allocation not given. The samples date from day 63 after the first vaccine or placebo injection. Method: immunoSEQ multiplex PCR; TCRdb's copy keeps in-frame clones and lacks some. The sample carries about 480,000 clones, around 85% recorded once. The sample consisted of peripheral blood, taken in a trial of Ad26.COV2.S vaccine versus placebo. These receptors were obtained from a person between 18 and 65 years old who received the Ad26.COV2.S COVID-19 vaccine or a placebo.

Comment on this clone: Since a much larger clone is just one base distant, this may be a read error. This chain connects TRBV27 to TRBJ2-1; a weak D match, TRBD1 (6 bases). Germline CDR1 reads MNHEY; CDR2 reads SMNVEV (reference sequence). The CDR3 runs to 12 residues. The CDR3 DNA sequence: TGTACCAGCGGCGGACAGAATGGTCCCCGGTTCTTC. Translating gives CTSGGQNGPRFF.

The gene calls are TRBV9 and TRBJ2-2; TRBD1 aligns across 9 bases. V trimming: 3 bases; J trimming: 0 bases; junction bases outside the gene matches: 3. The germline V gene encodes CDR1 SGDLS and CDR2 YYNGEE. The CDR3 sequence is 16 residues long. The CDR3 DNA sequence: TGTGCCAGCAGCGCCGGACAGGGGACGAACACCGGGGAGCTGTTTTTT. Its protein product is CASSAGQGTNTGELFF.

The chain is built from TRBV2 and TRBJ1-4; no definite D call. The CDR3 runs to 13 residues. Germline V gives CDR1 SNHLY, CDR2 FYNNEI. V lost 4 bases to trimming and J lost 6 bases, with 9 bases between them. The CDR3 here is CASSGLEHEKLFF. The CDR3 nucleotides are TGTGCCAGCAGTGGTCTTGAGCATGAAAAACTGTTTTTT.

The chain joins TRBV15 to TRBJ1-4, with a weak D call TRBD1 (6 bases). Germline V gives CDR1 LNHNV, CDR2 YYDKDF (reference sequence). This CDR3 is 15 amino acids long. The V end lost 1 base, the J end lost 6 bases, and 12 bases lay between the germline ends. The CDR3 nucleotides are TGTGCCACCAGCAGAGGACAGGTTCGGGATGAAAAACTGTTTTTT. It yields the protein CATSRGQVRDEKLFF.

The table lists this clone with a count of one. V is TRBV4-3 and J is TRBJ2-3; no reliable D call. The CDR3 runs 13 residues. V lost 1 base, J lost 3 bases, and 5 bases lay in between. The germline gives CDR1 LGHNA, CDR2 YSLEER. This CDR3 is CASSQGVTDTQYF. As DNA, the CDR3 is TGCGCCAGCAGCCAAGGGGTGACAGATACGCAGTATTTT.

V usage is TRBV7-9 and J usage is TRBJ1-4; D perhaps matches TRBD1 (5 bases). Trimming removed 1 base from V and 6 bases from J, with 12 bases in between. CDR3 length: 15 residues. Germline CDR1 is SEHNR and CDR2 is FQNEAQ (reference sequence). Here the CDR3 DNA reads TGTGCCAGCAGCTTAGATGGGGGAGGGGATGAAAAACTGTTTTTT. It yields the protein CASSLDGGGDEKLFF.

The CDR3 sequence: CASSDRAGGSYNEQFF. CDR3 coding DNA: TGTGCCAGCAGTGATCGGGCAGGGGGCTCCTACAATGAGCAGTTCTTC. The chain joins TRBV2 to TRBJ2-1, with TRBD1 matching over 7 bases. The CDR3 extends over 16 amino acids. Germline CDR1 and CDR2: SNHLY and FYNNEI. V dropped 3 bases and J dropped 0; count of bases not matched to a gene: 5. Based on the CDR3 plus reference TRBV2 and TRBJ2-1, the full variable domain is EPEVTQTPSHQVTQMGQEVILRCVPISNHLYFYWYRQILGQKVEFLVSFYNNEISEKSEIFDDQFSVERPDGSNFTLKIRSTKLEDSAMYFCASSDRAGGSYNEQFFGPGTRLTVL.

This rearrangement joins TRBV19 to TRBJ2-5; no definite D call. CDR3 length equals 14 residues. Trimming cost V 7 bases and J 2 bases, with 14 bases left between them. CDR1 and CDR2 (germline): LNHDA, SQIVND (reference sequence). This chain's CDR3 is CASKGPGDQETQYF. CDR3 bases: TGTGCCAGTAAGGGTCCAGGAGATCAAGAGACCCAGTACTTC.

This clone was found once. The rearrangement links TRBV11-3 to TRBJ2-7; D may be TRBD1 or TRBD2 (5 bases each). Per the germline V gene, CDR1 is SGHNT and CDR2 is YENEEA. Trimming took 4 bases from V and 7 from J, leaving 17 bases between them. The CDR3 runs 14 residues. The CDR3, as DNA: TGTGCCAGCAGCTCGGGACCCTCCACGCCTGAGCAGTACTTC. It is translated as CASSSGPSTPEQYF.

The chain is built from TRBV29-1 and TRBJ2-2; perhaps TRBD1 as D (5 bases). Between the trimmed V and J ends, which lost 7 bases and 0 bases, there was a span of 15 bases. The germline CDR1 and CDR2 sequences are SQVTM and ANQGSEA. This CDR3 is 15 amino acids long. DNA of the CDR3: TGCAGCGCCACTGTCACCAGGGCGAACACCGGGGAGCTGTTTTTT. This codes for CSATVTRANTGELFF.

The rearrangement links TRBV19 to TRBJ2-3; 8 positions agree with TRBD2. This CDR3 is built from 23 residues. Looked up from germline, CDR1 is LNHDA and CDR2 is SQIVND (reference sequence). The junction had 26 bases not matched to a gene; V was cut back by 0 bases and J by 3 bases. This chain's CDR3 is CASSIDRVGRTTGAGGRTDTQYF. CDR3 nucleotide sequence: TGTGCCAGTAGTATAGATCGCGTCGGGCGAACCACGGGTGCGGGAGGTAGGACAGATACGCAGTATTTT. The full variable domain, its missing parts supplied by reference TRBV19 and TRBJ2-3, is DGGITQSPKYLFRKEGQNVTLSCEQNLNHDAMYWYRQDPGQGLRLIYYSQIVNDFQKGDIAEGYSVSREKKESFPLTVTSAQKNPTAFYLCASSIDRVGRTTGAGGRTDTQYFGPGTRLTVL.

The chain joins TRBV7-2 to TRBJ2-7; a weak D match, TRBD2 (5 bases). The CDR3 is 13 residues long. Germline CDR1 is SGHTA and CDR2 is FQGNSA. The V end lost 5 bases, the J end lost 0 bases, and 8 bases lay between the germline ends. CDR3 residues: CASSRGSSYEQYF. CDR3 nucleotide sequence: TGTGCCAGCAGCCGAGGGAGCTCCTACGAGCAGTACTTC.

This rearrangement joins TRBV5-1 to TRBJ1-6; TRBD1 might be the D (5 bases). V lost 0 bases and J 7 bases, leaving 8 bases between the germline ends. This CDR3 is built from 14 residues. Germline-derived CDR1 and CDR2 are SGHRS and YFSETQ. The CDR3 region has the DNA TGCGCCAGCAGCTTGGAGGCAGGGAATTCACCCCTCCACTTT. Its translation is CASSLEAGNSPLHF.

The chain uses TRBV7-2 and TRBJ2-7, with 7 bases identical to TRBD1. The CDR3 runs 13 residues. V shed 5 bases and J 2 bases; nucleotides not matched to a gene: 3. Germline CDR1 and CDR2: SGHTA and FQGNSA. The CDR3 spells CASSRGTAYEQYF. The CDR3 DNA reads as TGTGCCAGCAGCCGTGGGACAGCCTACGAGCAGTACTTC.

This rearrangement joins TRBV4-2 to TRBJ2-1; either TRBD1 or TRBD2 may fit D (5 bases each). Germline CDR1 and CDR2: LGHNA and YNFKEQ. The CDR3 totals 14 residues. V was shortened by 0 bases and J by 5 bases, with 8 bases between the two germline ends. CDR3 sequence: CASSQEGVDNEQFF. The CDR3 DNA reads as TGTGCCAGCAGCCAAGAGGGGGTGGACAATGAGCAGTTCTTC.

The chain employs TRBV7-8 and TRBJ2-7; maybe TRBD2 (5 bases). This CDR3 has 14 residues. CDR1 and CDR2 (germline): SGHVS, FQNEAQ. Trimming shortened V by 5 bases and J by 0 bases, and 11 bases separated the two germline ends. The CDR3 protein is CASSPLGSSYEQYF. Written as DNA, the CDR3 is TGTGCCAGCAGCCCCTTGGGGAGCTCCTACGAGCAGTACTTC.

This clone appeared a few times. The chain has TRBV7-9 and TRBJ2-7; 14 positions match TRBD2. V shed 5 bases and J 1 base; nucleotides not matched to a gene: 13. Per germline, CDR1 SEHNR and CDR2 FQNEAQ (reference sequence). This CDR3 spans 19 amino acids. The CDR3: CASSQGLAGGPGISYEQYF. The CDR3 DNA reads as TGTGCCAGCAGCCAAGGACTAGCGGGAGGTCCTGGAATTTCCTACGAGCAGTACTTC.

The chain joins TRBV6-6 to TRBJ1-2, with 8 bases matching TRBD1. The CDR3 length is 13 residues. J was trimmed by 7 bases and V by 5 bases; bases with no gene match: 6. Looked up from germline, CDR1 is MNHNY and CDR2 is SVGAGI (reference sequence). Here the CDR3 reads CASSPTGEGGYTF. The CDR3 DNA sequence: TGTGCCAGCAGTCCGACAGGGGAAGGTGGCTACACCTTC.

The rearrangement uses TRBV29-1 and TRBJ2-7; no clear D gene. This CDR3 region has 11 residues. Germline V gene data show CDR1 as SQVTM and CDR2 as ANQGSEA. V gave up 5 bases and J gave up 7 bases, with 12 bases separating them. The CDR3 region has the DNA TGCAGCGTTTCGTCCCCCGGTGAGCAGTACTTC. Its translation is CSVSSPGEQYF.

The CDR3 region has the DNA TGTGCCAGCAGTCGGCTACGATCCTACGAGCAGTACTTC. It codes for CASSRLRSYEQYF. The chain carries TRBV2 and TRBJ2-7; D remains ambiguous. Germline V CDR1 and CDR2: SNHLY, FYNNEI. This CDR3 comprises 13 residues. The V end was cut by 5 bases, the J end by 1 base, with 9 bases between.

The J gene is TRBJ2-7, the V gene TRBV5-1, with a weak D call TRBD2 (6 bases). CDR3 size: 14 residues. The V and J ends lost 3 bases and 3 bases respectively, with 13 bases between them. The germline gives CDR1 SGHRS, CDR2 YFSETQ. The CDR3 region is CASSSRGFGYEQYF. DNA for the CDR3: TGCGCCAGCAGCTCCCGGGGGTTCGGCTACGAGCAGTACTTC.

This clone was seen a single time. At the DNA level, this CDR3 is encoded by other sequences in the same sample as well. J is TRBJ2-5 and V is TRBV18; no clear D. This CDR3 has 12 residues. Germline assignment: CDR1 KGHSH and CDR2 LQKENI. The ends were cut back, 3 bases at V and 5 bases at J, with 7 bases in the middle. The CDR3 nucleotides read TGTGCCAGCTCACCCGGCGCGGAGACCCAGTACTTC. As protein: CASSPGAETQYF.

This clone was found once. The CDR3 DNA reads TGCAGCGTTGTTGGCGGAACTGGGAACACTGAAGCTTTCTTT. It is translated as CSVVGGTGNTEAFF. V is TRBV29-1 and J is TRBJ1-1; D not certain. Germline V gene sequence: CDR1 SQVTM, CDR2 ANQGSEA. There are 14 residues in the CDR3. V gave up 4 bases and J gave up 1 base, with 13 bases separating them.

The CDR3 nucleotides read TGTGCCAGCAGTGAAGAGGGGACAGGATATGGCTACACCTTC. Its protein is CASSEEGTGYGYTF. The chain uses TRBV2 and TRBJ1-2; 8 bases fit TRBD1. Germline V gene lookup returns CDR1 SNHLY and CDR2 FYNNEI. This CDR3 comprises 14 residues. Unmatched junction bases numbered 3, after V lost 1 base and J lost 5 bases.

The chain has TRBV4-3 and TRBJ1-6; D possibly corresponds to TRBD1 (6 bases). The germline V gene has CDR1 LGHNA and CDR2 YSLEER. The CDR3 has 15 amino acids. Trimming shortened V by 1 base and J by 7 bases, and 11 bases separated the two germline ends. The CDR3 spells CASSQVPGQNSPLHF. Here the CDR3 DNA reads TGCGCCAGCAGCCAAGTCCCGGGACAAAATTCACCCCTCCACTTT.

V usage is TRBV24-1 and J usage is TRBJ2-2; 7 bases fit TRBD1. Germline V gene lookup returns CDR1 KGHDR and CDR2 SFDVKD. J lost 6 bases, V lost 3 bases, and 9 bases had no gene match. The CDR3 contains 16 residues. The CDR3 DNA reads TGTGCCACCAGTGATGTCTACAGGGGTAGGGCCGGGGAGCTGTTTTTT. This translates into CATSDVYRGRAGELFF.

The chain is built from TRBV4-3 and TRBJ1-2; D is unresolved. Trimming stripped 0 bases from V and 8 bases from J, with 16 bases between. This CDR3 spans 15 amino acids. CDR1 LGHNA and CDR2 YSLEER come from the germline V gene. The CDR3 protein is CASSQDLSKYGGYTF. The CDR3 coding sequence is TGCGCCAGCAGCCAAGATCTGTCTAAATATGGAGGCTACACCTTC.

This chain joins TRBV5-1 and TRBJ2-2; 8 nucleotides line up with TRBD2. The CDR3 is made up of 16 amino acids. Germline loops: CDR1 SGHRS, CDR2 YFSETQ. The J segment lost 7 bases and the V segment lost 0 bases, leaving 8 bases of the junction unmatched. CDR3 in DNA: TGCGCCAGCAGCTTGGGAAGTAGCGGGAATAACGGGGAGCTGTTTTTT. This codes for CASSLGSSGNNGELFF.

In the case of this clone: The sample contains more than one DNA sequence encoding this CDR3. The chain recombines TRBV19 with TRBJ1-1; no definite D call. This CDR3 region has 13 residues. Trimming stripped 1 base from V and 1 base from J, with 4 bases between. CDR1 and CDR2 (germline): LNHDA, SQIVND (reference sequence). For the CDR3, the DNA is TGTGCCAGTAGTATAGGGCGGAACACTGAAGCTTTCTTT. This gives the protein CASSIGRNTEAFF.